Included here is one T cell receptor (beta chain) sequence, with context. Its antigen is not identified. The data were produced by immunoSEQ multiplex PCR, yet TCRdb's version contains in-frame clones alone and is incomplete. The sample yields around 1.1 million clones, about 80% seen once. Nashville, Tennessee was home to all donors, each a Caucasian adult. The data originate from a study of shared clonotypes between healthy human individuals. Notes on the study in general: Even with large depth, rarefaction showed that sorted-subset sequencing was incomplete.

The CDR3 runs to 15 residues. V was clipped by 1 base and J by 7 bases; unmatched bases: 8. Per germline, CDR1 SGHTS and CDR2 YDEGEE. This clonotype was obtained from a man between 18 and 29 years old in good health. Some clones in this sample may be carry-over from other donors' samples. Material: memory CD4+ T cells from PBMCs. Noted subset: CD45RA-negative fraction. The chain employs TRBV5-8 and TRBJ1-5; TRBD1 matches 7 bases. The CDR3 region has the DNA TGTGCCAGCAGCTTGAGACAGGGTAGAGGGCAGCCCCAGCATTTT. Its protein is CASSLRQGRGQPQHF.